This TCR beta chain was observed in a study of T cell responses to AZD1222 COVID-19 vaccine. Second-dose groups at about 4 or about 12 weeks were pooled. Germline assignment: CDR1 SGHAT and CDR2 FQDESV (reference sequence). The CDR3 is 11 residues long. The V and J ends lost 8 bases and 7 bases respectively, with 8 bases between them. Study observations and caveats: Baseline seropositives among AZD1222 recipients totaled only 5 to 7. There were repertoire samples only from the period after the peak T cell response.

Assay used: immunoSEQ multiplex PCR; TCRdb lists only in-frame clones, some missing. The sample shows approximately 70,000 clones, about three quarters of them seen only once. With respect to this clone: The target antigen is unknown.

This material consisted of peripheral blood, taken 28 days after the second AZD1222 dose. V is TRBV11-1 and J is TRBJ2-2, with D unclear. The TCR was taken from an adult who received the AZD1222 COVID-19 vaccine. CDR3 residues: CASSPGGELFF. The DNA for the CDR3 is TGTGCCAGCTCCCCGGGCGGGGAGCTGTTTTTT. Full variable domain (outside the CDR3, taken from reference TRBV11-1 and TRBJ2-2): EAEVAQSPRYKITEKSQAVAFWCDPISGHATLYWYRQILGQGPELLVQFQDESVVDDSQLPKDRFSAERLKGVDSTLKIQPAELGDSAMYLCASSPGGELFFGEGSRLTVL.